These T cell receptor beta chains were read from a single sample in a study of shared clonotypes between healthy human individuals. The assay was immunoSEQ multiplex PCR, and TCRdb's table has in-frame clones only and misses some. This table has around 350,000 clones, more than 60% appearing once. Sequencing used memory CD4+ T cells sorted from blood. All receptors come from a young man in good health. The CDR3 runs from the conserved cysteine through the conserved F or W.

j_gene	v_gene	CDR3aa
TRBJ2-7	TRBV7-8	CASSFQGSGNYEQYF
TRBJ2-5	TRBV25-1	CASSTPPSRLADEETQYF
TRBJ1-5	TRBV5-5	CARGAVWDNQPQHF
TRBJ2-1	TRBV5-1	CASSIGHSGGFYNEQFF
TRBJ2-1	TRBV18	CASSPQVDEQFF
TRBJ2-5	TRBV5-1	CASSPGLAGVETQYF
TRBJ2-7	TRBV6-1	CASSEQGEQYF
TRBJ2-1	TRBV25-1	CASSDAKREGSYNEQFF
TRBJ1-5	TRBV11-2	CASSSGANSNQPQHF
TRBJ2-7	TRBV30	CAWSTGLGRAYEQYF
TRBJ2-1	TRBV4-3	CASSLRDYNEQFF
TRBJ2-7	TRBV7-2	CASRRQQDSYEQYF